This note documents a single T cell receptor beta chain sequence. The CDR3 sequence is 13 residues long. V shed 10 bases and J 2 bases; nucleotides not matched to a gene: 7. This entry comes from a study of control samples from healthy donors and cancer patients. Sequenced by immunoSEQ multiplex PCR; TCRdb stores in-frame clones only, minus some. The repertoire holds 150,000 to 200,000 clones, with approximately 96% as singletons. Sequenced input: blood. The V gene is TRBV12-3 or TRBV12-4, the J gene TRBJ1-1; 7 bases map to TRBD1. The source of this sequence is a woman between 35 and 50 years old in good health. The CDR3 is CAMTQGLNTEAFF. CDR3 nucleotides: TGTGCCATGACACAGGGGCTAAACACTGAAGCTTTCTTT.